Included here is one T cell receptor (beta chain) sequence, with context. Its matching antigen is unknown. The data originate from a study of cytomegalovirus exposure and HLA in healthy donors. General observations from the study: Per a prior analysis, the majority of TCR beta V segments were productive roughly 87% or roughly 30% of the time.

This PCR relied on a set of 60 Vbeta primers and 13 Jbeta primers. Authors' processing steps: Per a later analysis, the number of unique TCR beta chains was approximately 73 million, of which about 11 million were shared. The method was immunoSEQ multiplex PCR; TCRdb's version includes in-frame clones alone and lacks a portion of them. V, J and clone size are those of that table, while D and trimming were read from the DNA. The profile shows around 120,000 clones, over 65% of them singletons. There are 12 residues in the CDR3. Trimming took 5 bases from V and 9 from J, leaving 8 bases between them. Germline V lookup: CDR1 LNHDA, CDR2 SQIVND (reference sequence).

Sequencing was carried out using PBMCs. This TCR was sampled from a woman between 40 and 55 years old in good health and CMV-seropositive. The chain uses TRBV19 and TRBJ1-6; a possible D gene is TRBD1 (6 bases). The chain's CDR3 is CASSVRGSPLHF. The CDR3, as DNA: TGTGCCAGTAGTGTCAGGGGTTCACCCCTCCACTTT.